Listed below are T cell receptor beta chains from one sample, sequenced in a study of T-cell memory formation after mild COVID-19. TCRdb used MiXCR to reprocess the 5' RACE reads, holding one entry per CDR3 protein. The table lists just over 200,000 distinct CDR3 sequences, approximately 10% of them singletons, with 3.5% in the top ten. Sequencing used PBMCs or a T cell subset sorted from them (not recorded which). Source of these receptors: a man in his late teens or twenties who had mild COVID-19 (a few samples of this study predate the infection). Cell type and time point are not known. Both conserved end residues are part of each CDR3. A D gene is named only where the DNA matches it firmly. Some rows mark clone size as missing; the rest say once, few, many or name a class of expanded clone.

clone_size j_call cdr3_length v_call d_call cdr3_aa cdr3_nt
. TRBJ2-6 18 TRBV3-2 . CASSRRGTSGPGANVLTF TGTGCCAGCAGCCGCCGAGGGACTAGCGGGCCTGGGGCCAACGTCCTGACTTTC
. TRBJ2-3 14 TRBV25-1 . CASSGLGGEDTQYF TGTGCCAGCAGTGGCTTGGGGGGTGAAGATACGCAGTATTTT
many TRBJ2-7 15 TRBV2 . CASSDRGGPSYEQYF TGTGCCAGCAGTGATAGGGGGGGCCCCTCCTACGAGCAGTACTTC
few TRBJ1-4 12 TRBV20-1 . CSARRGNEKLFF TGCAGTGCTAGACGGGGTAATGAAAAACTGTTTTTT
. TRBJ1-1 15 TRBV4-1 . CASSQGGGRNTEAFF TGCGCCAGCAGCCAAGGAGGCGGGAGGAACACTGAAGCTTTCTTT
few TRBJ2-5 16 TRBV4-1 . CASSQDYGRDQETQYF TGCGCCAGCAGCCAAGATTATGGGCGGGACCAAGAGACCCAGTACTTC
. TRBJ2-3 15 TRBV7-2 TRBD1 CASSQPGTGTDTQYF TGTGCCAGCAGCCAGCCCGGGACAGGGACAGATACGCAGTATTTT
. TRBJ1-2 15 TRBV6-5 . CASSYSGGQASGYTF TGTGCCAGCAGTTACTCGGGTGGGCAGGCAAGTGGCTACACCTTC
. TRBJ2-3 13 TRBV29-1 . CSVEARFTDTQYF TGCAGCGTTGAAGCCCGCTTTACAGATACGCAGTATTTT
. TRBJ1-5 15 TRBV20-1 . CSASPTANIKQPQHF TGCAGTGCTTCTCCTACAGCAAACATTAAACAGCCCCAGCATTTT
. TRBJ2-7 15 TRBV3-1 . CASSPTGTRGYEQYF TGTGCCAGCAGCCCTACAGGGACGCGGGGCTACGAGCAGTACTTC
few TRBJ2-7 15 TRBV11-2 . CASSPGILDLYEQYF TGTGCCAGCAGCCCCGGGATACTCGACCTTTACGAGCAGTACTTC
few TRBJ1-6 15 TRBV7-3 . CASSLWGSGNSPLHF TGTGCCAGCAGCTTATGGGGTTCGGGTAATTCACCCCTCCACTTT
many TRBJ2-4 15 TRBV7-9 . CASSARIDAKNIQYF TGTGCCAGCAGCGCTAGGATAGATGCCAAAAACATTCAGTACTTC